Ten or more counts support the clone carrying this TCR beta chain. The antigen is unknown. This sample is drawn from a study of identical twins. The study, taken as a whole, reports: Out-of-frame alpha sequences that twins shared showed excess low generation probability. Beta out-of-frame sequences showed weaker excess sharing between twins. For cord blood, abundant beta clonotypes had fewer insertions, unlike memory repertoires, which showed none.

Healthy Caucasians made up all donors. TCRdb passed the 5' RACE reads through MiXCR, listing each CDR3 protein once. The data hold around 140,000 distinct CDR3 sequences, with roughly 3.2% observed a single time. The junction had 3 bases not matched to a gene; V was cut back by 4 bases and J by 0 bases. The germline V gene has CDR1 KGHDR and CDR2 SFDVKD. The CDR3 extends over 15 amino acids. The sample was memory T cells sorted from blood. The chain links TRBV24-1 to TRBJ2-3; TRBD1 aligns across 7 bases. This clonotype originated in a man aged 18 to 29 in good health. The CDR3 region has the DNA TGTGCCACCAGTGAAAGGGGGCAAAGCACAGATACGCAGTATTTT. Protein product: CATSERGQSTDTQYF.